These 31 T cell receptor beta chains originate from one sample sequenced in a study of T-cell reconstitution after alpha-beta-depleted transplantation in children. General observations from the study: Most T-cell counts and diversity one year after the transplant came from T cells that were newly produced.

Preparation of the TCRbeta library involved a method that used unique molecular identifiers. TCRdb passed the PCR reads through MiXCR, listing each CDR3 protein once. The sample consists of about 300,000 distinct CDR3 sequences, 6% to 10% of them appearing once. These receptors' targets are unknown. The material was peripheral blood, obtained 360 days after TCRalphabeta/CD19-depleted stem cell transplant. These receptors were collected from a female patient aged 2-15 years who had a stem cell transplant for Fanconi anemia, so the T cells may come from the graft donor.

The rearrangement joins TRBV9 to TRBJ2-2, with TRBD1 as a possible D gene (5 bases). CDR1 and CDR2 from the germline V gene are SGDLS and YYNGEE. The CDR3 loop spans 15 amino acids. Trimming left V 0 bases short and J 4 bases short, with 10 bases between. The CDR3 spells CASSVDGAITGELFF. In DNA, the CDR3 is TGTGCCAGCAGCGTAGATGGGGCAATCACCGGGGAGCTGTTTTTT.

This clonotype appeared many times. The rearrangement uses TRBV5-1 and TRBJ2-5; D is perhaps TRBD1 (5 bases). The CDR3 contains 14 residues. Germline V gives CDR1 SGHRS, CDR2 YFSETQ. Trimming shortened V by 4 bases and J by 2 bases, and 12 bases separated the two germline ends. This CDR3 reads CASSPRQRQETQYF. The CDR3 region has the DNA TGCGCCAGCAGCCCTAGACAGAGACAAGAGACCCAGTACTTC.

V is TRBV27 and J is TRBJ1-1; the D gene is possibly TRBD1 (6 bases). The ends were cut back, 3 bases at V and 5 bases at J, with 19 bases in the middle. CDR1 and CDR2 from the germline V gene are MNHEY and SMNVEV (reference sequence). The CDR3 contains 16 residues. The CDR3 sequence: CASSFSGGLSGTEAFF. The CDR3 DNA follows: TGTGCCAGCAGTTTCTCTGGGGGGCTCTCGGGAACTGAAGCTTTCTTT.

This clonotype was detected many times. This chain connects TRBV4-2 to TRBJ2-1; a weak D match, TRBD2 (5 bases). Trimming stripped 4 bases from V and 1 base from J, with 14 bases between. Germline values: CDR1 LGHNA, CDR2 YNFKEQ. The length of the CDR3 is 16 residues. The chain's CDR3 is CASSPLKAASYNEQFF. CDR3 sequence (DNA): TGTGCCAGCAGCCCTCTAAAAGCGGCGTCCTACAATGAGCAGTTCTTC.

The chain joins TRBV6-1 to TRBJ2-7, with 7 positions matching TRBD1. The V segment lost 6 bases and the J segment 7 bases; nucleotides outside the gene matches: 9. The CDR3 is 13 amino acids. Germline V gene sequence: CDR1 MNHNS, CDR2 SASEGT. CDR3 DNA sequence: TGTGCCAGCAGCCGGGACAGTTTGGGGGAGCAGTACTTC. It codes for CASSRDSLGEQYF.

This clonotype occurred many times. CDR3 in amino acids: CASSVRSTRTGELFF. The CDR3 bases are TGTGCCAGCAGCGTACGTTCCACCCGCACCGGGGAGCTGTTTTTT. The chain carries TRBV9 and TRBJ2-2; D uncertain. V shed 1 base and J shed 4 bases, with 11 bases lying between them. Per germline, CDR1 SGDLS and CDR2 YYNGEE. The CDR3 consists of 15 residues.

The rearrangement joins TRBV5-1 to TRBJ1-2; D possibly corresponds to TRBD1 (6 bases). The CDR3 length is 12 residues. Deletions cut 6 bases from V and 3 bases from J, with 9 bases between. Germline-derived CDR1 and CDR2 are SGHRS and YFSETQ. CDR3 DNA sequence: TGCGCCAGCAAAGGGACATACTATGGCTACACCTTC. It specifies CASKGTYYGYTF.

The gene calls are TRBV7-9 and TRBJ1-1; 7 bases map to TRBD1. The CDR3 sequence is 15 residues long. V shed 5 bases, J shed 3 bases, and the junction held 9 bases outside the gene matches. Germline CDR1 reads SEHNR; CDR2 reads FQNEAQ (reference sequence). CDR3 protein: CASSRTGGIYTEAFF. The CDR3 DNA follows: TGTGCCAGCAGCCGGACAGGCGGCATCTACACTGAAGCTTTCTTT.

This clonotype was picked up many times. The chain combines TRBV21-1 with TRBJ2-3; TRBD2, the D gene given by the table, was not confirmed from the DNA. TRBV21-1 is a pseudogene locus. The CDR3 spans 14 residues. CDR3 in DNA: TGTGCCAGAACCTCAGAGGGAGGCACAGATACGCAGTATTTT. Translated: CARTSEGGTDTQYF.

A few counts support this clonotype. The V and J genes are TRBV5-1 and TRBJ1-2; TRBD1 might be the D (5 bases). V gave up 9 bases and J gave up 2 bases, with 14 bases separating them. Looked up from germline, CDR1 is SGHRS and CDR2 is YFSETQ. The CDR3 has 13 amino acids. The CDR3 nucleotides are TGCGCCACCAGGGAGGGTCAAAACTATGGCTACACCTTC. Its protein product is CATREGQNYGYTF.

There are many counts of this clonotype. This rearrangement joins TRBV6-5 to TRBJ2-2, with D possibly TRBD2 on 5 matching bases. Germline CDR1 is MNHEY and CDR2 is SVGAGI. V shed 2 bases and J shed 0 bases, with 7 bases lying between them. The CDR3 loop spans 15 amino acids. CDR3 in amino acids: CASSYQLANTGELFF. Here the CDR3 DNA reads TGTGCCAGCAGTTACCAACTAGCGAACACCGGGGAGCTGTTTTTT.

This clonotype was picked up many times. This rearrangement joins TRBV15 to TRBJ2-7; TRBD1 is a possible D gene (6 bases). Germline CDR1 is LNHNV and CDR2 is YYDKDF (reference sequence). Trimming pared 1 base from V and 2 bases from J, leaving 9 bases between. This CDR3 is 14 amino acids long. Here the CDR3 DNA reads TGTGCCACCAGCAGAGGTCGGACAGCCTACGAGCAGTACTTC. As protein: CATSRGRTAYEQYF.

Many counts were recorded for this clonotype. V is TRBV29-1 and J is TRBJ1-1; D uncertain. Germline V gene data show CDR1 as SQVTM and CDR2 as ANQGSEA. The length of the CDR3 is 13 residues. Trimming stripped 6 bases from V and 10 bases from J, with 21 bases between. This chain's CDR3 is CSVETPRMTGAFF. The CDR3 coding sequence is TGCAGCGTGGAAACCCCCCGGATGACGGGAGCTTTCTTT.

This clonotype appeared many times. The chain employs TRBV24-1 and TRBJ2-5; 10 bases align to TRBD1. The trim removed 4 bases at V and 0 bases at J, leaving 4 bases unmatched. Looked up from germline, CDR1 is KGHDR and CDR2 is SFDVKD. This CDR3 comprises 16 residues. For the CDR3, the DNA is TGTGCCACCAGTGACACGGGACAGGGGTACCAAGAGACCCAGTACTTC. This translates into CATSDTGQGYQETQYF.

The chain carries TRBV7-8 and TRBJ2-7, with 13 bases fitting TRBD2. In germline, CDR1 is SGHVS, CDR2 FQNEAQ. The CDR3 loop spans 17 amino acids. V dropped 4 bases and J dropped 6; count of bases not matched to a gene: 12. This CDR3 is CASSSILAGGPFGEQYF. Here the CDR3 DNA reads TGTGCCAGCAGCTCGATACTAGCGGGAGGGCCGTTTGGCGAGCAGTACTTC.

The chain links TRBV6-2 or TRBV6-3 to TRBJ2-7; 7 positions match TRBD1. CDR3 size: 13 residues. V dropped 5 bases and J dropped 1; count of bases not matched to a gene: 2. CDR1 is MNHEY, CDR2 SVGEGT, per germline. The CDR3 DNA reads TGTGCCAGCAGTAGACAGGGTTCCTACGAGCAGTACGTC. Its translation is CASSRQGSYEQYV.

This chain connects TRBV12-3 or TRBV12-4 to TRBJ1-1; D is unclear. The germline V and J ends were trimmed by 4 bases and 8 bases, with 23 bases remaining between them. The CDR3 spans 16 residues. The DNA for the CDR3 is TGTGCCAGCAGTTCCGGTTATCCGGGTGGGTTTGGCGAAGCTTTCTTT. Its translation: CASSSGYPGGFGEAFF.

This clonotype was observed a few times. The chain is built from TRBV20-1 and TRBJ1-6; D is unclear. CDR3 length equals 13 residues. V was clipped by 1 base and J by 10 bases, with 11 bases between them. Germline CDR1 reads DFQATT; CDR2 reads SNEGSKA (reference sequence). CDR3 sequence reads: CSARGPAGSPLHF. The CDR3 DNA is TGCAGTGCTAGAGGACCGGCGGGCTCACCCCTCCACTTT.

This chain connects TRBV6-2 or TRBV6-3 to TRBJ1-5; no reliable D call. The CDR3 is 15 amino acids. Germline CDR1 and CDR2: MNHEY and SVGEGT. The V and J ends lost 8 bases and 5 bases respectively, with 19 bases between them. The CDR3 bases are TGTGCCAGCGGCCCCCGAGGAGGGTTTTATCAGCCCCAGCATTTT. The encoded protein is CASGPRGGFYQPQHF.

There are a few counts of this clonotype. The genes are TRBV20-1 and TRBJ1-2; tentative D call: TRBD1 (5 bases). Trimming left V 3 bases short and J 3 bases short, with 11 bases between. Germline loops: CDR1 DFQATT, CDR2 SNEGSKA (reference sequence). This CDR3 comprises 13 residues. Here the CDR3 reads CSASNTGDYGYTF. The CDR3 DNA reads TGCAGTGCTAGTAATACAGGAGACTATGGCTACACCTTC.

This sequence joins TRBV6-4 and TRBJ2-1; D is possibly TRBD1 (5 bases). The germline V gene encodes CDR1 MRHNA and CDR2 SNTAGT. The CDR3 spans 13 residues. Trimming stripped 3 bases from V and 3 bases from J, with 6 bases between. The CDR3 DNA sequence: TGTGCCAGCAGTGAAGGGGACTACAATGAGCAGTTCTTC. It translates to CASSEGDYNEQFF.

The J gene is TRBJ2-7, the V gene TRBV6-1, with TRBD1 matching over 7 bases. Germline-derived CDR1 and CDR2 are MNHNS and SASEGT. With V trimmed by 6 bases and J by 3 bases, 8 bases remained unmatched. CDR3 length: 14 residues. For the CDR3, the DNA is TGTGCCAGCAGCCGACAGGGATGGGGCTACGAGCAGTACTTC. Translation gives CASSRQGWGYEQYF.

In this sample, this clonotype turned up many times. The gene calls are TRBV12-3 or TRBV12-4 and TRBJ2-7, with TRBD2 identical over 10 bases. CDR3 size: 15 residues. The trim removed 6 bases at V and 3 bases at J, leaving 8 bases unmatched. CDR3 DNA: TGTGCCAGCAGGAGGAGAGCGGGGGGGCTCTACGAGCAGTACTTC. It yields the protein CASRRRAGGLYEQYF.

This clonotype was recorded many times. The chain couples TRBV6-2 or TRBV6-3 to TRBJ1-2; D call uncertain. The CDR3 sequence is 12 residues long. With 6 bases removed from V and 4 bases from J, the gap between germline ends came to 9 bases. The germline CDR1 and CDR2 sequences are MNHEY and SVGEGT. DNA of the CDR3: TGTGCCAGCAGCAGGTCGTCCTATGGCTACACCTTC. As protein: CASSRSSYGYTF.

This clonotype was recorded at least ten times. The chain links TRBV28 to TRBJ2-7; weak D call: TRBD1 (6 bases). Germline V CDR1 and CDR2: MDHEN, SYDVKM. The CDR3 length is 12 residues. Trimming removed 6 bases at V and 6 bases at J, with 12 bases between. CDR3 sequence (DNA): TGTGCCAGCAGCTCCACAGGGTCCGAGCAGTACTTC. Its protein product is CASSSTGSEQYF.

This clonotype was observed at least ten times. The V and J genes are TRBV7-2 and TRBJ2-5; D is possibly TRBD2 (6 bases). The CDR3 has 13 residues. Germline V gives CDR1 SGHTA, CDR2 FQGNSA. V was shortened by 8 bases and J by 0 bases, with 10 bases between the two germline ends. CDR3 coding DNA: TGTGCCAGCTCTCGCGGGAACCAAGAGACCCAGTACTTC. Translating gives CASSRGNQETQYF.

This clonotype was observed many times. V gene TRBV27 combines with J gene TRBJ2-3; D is undetermined. V was trimmed by 6 bases and J by 3 bases, leaving 10 bases between them. The length of the CDR3 is 13 residues. Germline V lookup: CDR1 MNHEY, CDR2 SMNVEV (reference sequence). The CDR3 loop reads CASSPLLTDTQYF. The CDR3 nucleotides are TGTGCCAGCAGCCCCCTCTTGACAGATACGCAGTATTTT.

This clonotype was picked up many times. This chain connects TRBV15 to TRBJ2-7; TRBD1 might be the D (7 bases). Per germline, CDR1 LNHNV and CDR2 YYDKDF (reference sequence). V lost 2 bases and J lost 0, with 8 bases in between. CDR3 length: 14 amino acids. The CDR3 nucleotides read TGTGCCACCAGCAGACAGGGGGGCTCCTACGAGCAGTACTTC. This codes for CATSRQGGSYEQYF.

The chain couples TRBV6-5 to TRBJ2-7; 9 bases match TRBD1. The CDR3 is 15 residues long. J was trimmed by 0 bases and V by 0 bases; bases with no gene match: 0. Germline CDR1 and CDR2: MNHEY and SVGAGI. CDR3 protein: CASSYSQGASYEQYF. CDR3 DNA sequence: TGTGCCAGCAGTTACTCACAGGGGGCCTCCTACGAGCAGTACTTC.

This clonotype was seen at least ten times. This chain links TRBV21-1 with TRBJ2-5; the DNA was not used to check the table's D call, TRBD1. TRBV21-1 is a pseudogene segment. The CDR3 consists of 14 residues. CDR3: CASSRRAEWETQYF. The DNA for the CDR3 is TGTGCCAGCAGCCGCAGGGCAGAATGGGAGACCCAGTACTTC.

V is TRBV19 and J is TRBJ1-1; D is perhaps TRBD1 (5 bases). The germline gives CDR1 LNHDA, CDR2 SQIVND (reference sequence). The CDR3 contains 16 residues. Trimming took 3 bases from V and 3 from J, leaving 17 bases between them. For the CDR3, the DNA is TGTGCCAGTAGTATTACAGGCTCGGCCACGTACACTGAAGCTTTCTTT. Amino acids: CASSITGSATYTEAFF.